This TCR beta chain was documented in a study of OX40 agonist ivuxolimab in advanced cancers. V lost 6 bases, J lost 5 bases, and 10 bases lay in between. CDR3 length: 13 amino acids. The germline V gene has CDR1 SGHTA and CDR2 FQGTGA. TCRdb's table, derived via immunoSEQ multiplex PCR, lists solely in-frame clones and lacks some. The data show about 87,000 clones, with roughly 89% seen just once and 1.5% to 2% held by the top ten. Material: CD4+ or CD8+ T cells sorted from blood, obtained in a trial of the OX40 agonist ivuxolimab. The receptor was isolated from an adult with an advanced solid tumor such as melanoma, head and neck, liver or kidney cancer. The chain employs TRBV7-3 and TRBJ2-2; D is perhaps TRBD2 (5 bases). The CDR3 here is CASSGTGTGELFF. As DNA, the CDR3 is TGTGCCAGCAGTGGCACGGGGACCGGGGAGCTGTTTTTT.